These T cell receptor beta chains were read from a single sample in a study of beta chain features in type 1 diabetes. Using immunoSEQ multiplex PCR, the repertoire was profiled, and TCRdb retains in-frame clones only, with some absent. The sample holds about 700,000 clones, about an eighth seen once. Input material: naive CD4+ T cells from blood. Receptors were obtained from a man aged 18-30 years with type 1 diabetes. CDR3s include the opening cysteine and the closing phenylalanine or tryptophan. Each record gives: clone size, V gene, J gene, D gene, CDR3 protein, CDR3 DNA. A D gene is named only where the DNA matches it firmly. The size of a clone is reported for some rows only, either as once, few or many, or as a class for expanded clones.

clone_size: .; v_call: TRBV2; j_call: TRBJ2-2; d_call: TRBD1; cdr3_aa: CASRDRENTGELFF; cdr3_nt: TGTGCCAGCAGAGACAGGGAGAACACCGGGGAGCTGTTTTTT
clone_size: .; v_call: TRBV4-1; j_call: TRBJ2-3; d_call: .; cdr3_aa: CASSQEGRGRTDTQYF; cdr3_nt: TGCGCCAGCAGCCAAGAGGGGCGGGGGCGCACAGATACGCAGTATTTT
clone_size: few; v_call: TRBV15; j_call: TRBJ2-7; d_call: .; cdr3_aa: CATSLYRASSYEQYF; cdr3_nt: TGTGCCACCAGTCTTTACAGGGCGAGCTCCTACGAGCAGTACTTC
clone_size: few; v_call: TRBV30; j_call: TRBJ2-1; d_call: TRBD2; cdr3_aa: CAWSEGGGGVREQFF; cdr3_nt: TGTGCCTGGAGCGAGGGTGGCGGGGGGGTACGGGAGCAGTTCTTC
clone_size: few; v_call: TRBV29-1; j_call: TRBJ1-3; d_call: .; cdr3_aa: CSVDTSGNTIYF; cdr3_nt: TGCAGCGTCGACACCTCTGGAAACACCATATATTTT
clone_size: few; v_call: TRBV21-1; j_call: TRBJ2-7; d_call: .; cdr3_aa: CASSKAGTLTNEQYF; cdr3_nt: TGTGCCAGCAGCAAAGCGGGAACCCTTACTAACGAGCAGTACTTC
clone_size: few; v_call: TRBV6-6; j_call: TRBJ2-2; d_call: TRBD1; cdr3_aa: CASSRTGDNTGELFF; cdr3_nt: TGTGCCAGCAGTCGGACAGGGGACAACACCGGGGAGCTGTTTTTT
clone_size: .; v_call: TRBV14; j_call: TRBJ2-6; d_call: .; cdr3_aa: CASSQGGPSGANVLTF; cdr3_nt: TGTGCCAGCAGCCAAGGGGGACCATCTGGGGCCAACGTCCTGACTTTC
clone_size: .; v_call: TRBV6-1; j_call: TRBJ1-5; d_call: .; cdr3_aa: CASREGSNQPQHF; cdr3_nt: TGTGCCAGCAGGGAAGGCAGCAATCAGCCCCAGCATTTT
clone_size: .; v_call: TRBV7-9; j_call: TRBJ1-6; d_call: .; cdr3_aa: CASAYGNSPLHF; cdr3_nt: TGTGCCAGCGCCTACGGGAATTCACCCCTCCACTTT
clone_size: few; v_call: TRBV6-5; j_call: TRBJ2-7; d_call: .; cdr3_aa: CASSYSQGREQYF; cdr3_nt: TGTGCCAGCAGTTACTCACAGGGGAGGGAGCAGTACTTC
clone_size: .; v_call: TRBV7-6; j_call: TRBJ2-5; d_call: .; cdr3_aa: CASSLLGITNQETQYF; cdr3_nt: TGTGCCAGCAGCTTACTTGGCATAACTAACCAAGAGACCCAGTACTTC
clone_size: few; v_call: TRBV30; j_call: TRBJ2-2; d_call: .; cdr3_aa: CAWSPKSGDPNTGELFF; cdr3_nt: TGTGCCTGGAGTCCCAAATCGGGGGATCCGAACACCGGGGAGCTGTTTTTT
clone_size: .; v_call: TRBV30; j_call: TRBJ1-4; d_call: .; cdr3_aa: CAWSQGAGEKLFF; cdr3_nt: TGTGCCTGGTCCCAGGGCGCGGGTGAAAAACTGTTTTTT
clone_size: few; v_call: TRBV5-1; j_call: TRBJ1-2; d_call: .; cdr3_aa: CASNSGGSYGYTF; cdr3_nt: TGCGCCAGCAACTCCGGTGGGAGCTATGGCTACACCTTC
clone_size: .; v_call: TRBV10-3; j_call: TRBJ1-4; d_call: .; cdr3_aa: CAISGGGPNLEKLFF; cdr3_nt: TGTGCCATCAGTGGAGGAGGACCTAACCTTGAAAAACTGTTTTTT
clone_size: .; v_call: TRBV18; j_call: TRBJ2-5; d_call: .; cdr3_aa: CASSPPVGAKETQYF; cdr3_nt: TGTGCCAGCTCACCACCGGTTGGCGCCAAAGAGACCCAGTACTTC
clone_size: few; v_call: TRBV30; j_call: TRBJ2-2; d_call: .; cdr3_aa: CAWSVLDTHTGELFF; cdr3_nt: TGTGCCTGGAGTGTACTTGACACCCACACCGGGGAGCTGTTTTTT
clone_size: few; v_call: TRBV7-9; j_call: TRBJ2-5; d_call: .; cdr3_aa: CASSSRQQETQYF; cdr3_nt: TGTGCCAGCAGCTCCAGACAGCAAGAGACCCAGTACTTC
clone_size: .; v_call: TRBV29-1; j_call: TRBJ1-1; d_call: .; cdr3_aa: CSVEEAFF; cdr3_nt: TGCAGCGTTGAGGAAGCTTTCTTT
clone_size: few; v_call: TRBV28; j_call: TRBJ2-5; d_call: .; cdr3_aa: CASSLRQEETQYF; cdr3_nt: TGTGCCAGCAGTTTACGACAGGAAGAGACCCAGTACTTC
clone_size: few; v_call: TRBV5-4; j_call: TRBJ1-4; d_call: TRBD1; cdr3_aa: CASSFSGTANEKLFF; cdr3_nt: TGTGCCAGCAGCTTCTCCGGGACAGCTAATGAAAAACTGTTTTTT
clone_size: .; v_call: TRBV7-2; j_call: TRBJ1-1; d_call: .; cdr3_aa: CASSLRGDEAFF; cdr3_nt: TGTGCCAGCAGCTTAAGAGGGGATGAAGCTTTCTTT
clone_size: .; v_call: TRBV5-4; j_call: TRBJ2-7; d_call: TRBD1; cdr3_aa: CASSLGQGSYEQYF; cdr3_nt: TGTGCCAGCAGCTTAGGACAGGGCTCGTACGAGCAGTACTTC
clone_size: few; v_call: TRBV5-1; j_call: TRBJ2-1; d_call: TRBD1; cdr3_aa: CASSPGQGEDEQFF; cdr3_nt: TGCGCCAGCAGCCCCGGACAGGGGGAGGATGAGCAGTTCTTC
clone_size: .; v_call: TRBV30; j_call: TRBJ1-6; d_call: .; cdr3_aa: CAGRRGPYNSPLHF; cdr3_nt: TGTGCGGGGAGAAGGGGCCCCTATAATTCACCCCTCCACTTT
clone_size: few; v_call: TRBV30; j_call: TRBJ2-2; d_call: .; cdr3_aa: CAWSPLQGGPPGELFF; cdr3_nt: TGTGCCTGGAGTCCCTTACAGGGGGGGCCGCCCGGGGAGCTGTTTTTT
clone_size: .; v_call: TRBV9; j_call: TRBJ2-1; d_call: TRBD1; cdr3_aa: CASSVTGGPYNEQFF; cdr3_nt: TGTGCCAGCAGCGTGACAGGGGGCCCCTACAATGAGCAGTTCTTC
clone_size: .; v_call: TRBV7-9; j_call: TRBJ1-5; d_call: .; cdr3_aa: CASSFGLGQGHNQPQHF; cdr3_nt: TGTGCCAGCAGCTTCGGCCTGGGGCAGGGCCACAATCAGCCCCAGCATTTT
clone_size: .; v_call: TRBV7-8; j_call: TRBJ1-1; d_call: .; cdr3_aa: CASSSSTGSNTEAFF; cdr3_nt: TGTGCCAGCAGCTCCTCTACCGGGTCGAACACTGAAGCTTTCTTT
clone_size: .; v_call: TRBV7-9; j_call: TRBJ2-5; d_call: .; cdr3_aa: CASSLALGRPETQYF; cdr3_nt: TGTGCCAGCAGCTTAGCGCTCGGACGCCCCGAGACCCAGTACTTC
clone_size: .; v_call: TRBV6-5; j_call: TRBJ2-3; d_call: TRBD2; cdr3_aa: CASASSGGNEDTQYF; cdr3_nt: TGTGCCAGCGCATCTAGCGGGGGGAACGAAGATACGCAGTATTTT
clone_size: few; v_call: TRBV30; j_call: TRBJ2-2; d_call: TRBD1; cdr3_aa: CAWSLTGGTGELFF; cdr3_nt: TGTGCCTGGAGTCTAACAGGGGGAACCGGGGAGCTGTTTTTT
clone_size: .; v_call: TRBV4-1; j_call: TRBJ1-1; d_call: .; cdr3_aa: CASSHLSRRSNTEAFF; cdr3_nt: TGCGCCAGCAGCCACCTCTCTCGACGGTCGAACACTGAAGCTTTCTTT
clone_size: .; v_call: TRBV30; j_call: TRBJ1-1; d_call: .; cdr3_aa: CAWRANTEAFF; cdr3_nt: TGTGCCTGGCGTGCCAACACTGAAGCTTTCTTT
clone_size: few; v_call: TRBV7-6; j_call: TRBJ1-5; d_call: .; cdr3_aa: CASSLGQGDQPQHF; cdr3_nt: TGTGCCAGCAGCTTAGGGCAGGGTGATCAGCCCCAGCATTTT
clone_size: .; v_call: TRBV5-1; j_call: TRBJ1-6; d_call: .; cdr3_aa: CASSLGGKNSPLHF; cdr3_nt: TGCGCCAGCAGCTTAGGGGGGAAGAATTCACCCCTCCACTTT
clone_size: .; v_call: TRBV15; j_call: TRBJ2-5; d_call: TRBD2; cdr3_aa: CATSRALAGFETQYF; cdr3_nt: TGTGCCACCAGCAGAGCCCTAGCGGGGTTTGAGACCCAGTACTTC
clone_size: few; v_call: TRBV18; j_call: TRBJ2-3; d_call: TRBD2; cdr3_aa: CASSPGLGRPDTQYF; cdr3_nt: TGTGCCAGCTCACCGGGACTAGGTCGCCCAGATACGCAGTATTTT
clone_size: .; v_call: TRBV7-3; j_call: TRBJ2-7; d_call: TRBD1; cdr3_aa: CASSFGGQGYEQYF; cdr3_nt: TGTGCCAGCAGCTTTGGAGGACAGGGCTACGAGCAGTACTTC
clone_size: few; v_call: TRBV4-1; j_call: TRBJ1-3; d_call: .; cdr3_aa: CASSQEWGGGNTIYF; cdr3_nt: TGCGCCAGCAGCCAAGAATGGGGGGGTGGAAACACCATATATTTT
clone_size: .; v_call: TRBV4-1; j_call: TRBJ2-1; d_call: .; cdr3_aa: CASSQDWPPLREQFF; cdr3_nt: TGCGCCAGCAGCCAAGATTGGCCCCCACTCCGCGAGCAGTTCTTC
clone_size: .; v_call: TRBV5-1; j_call: TRBJ2-5; d_call: .; cdr3_aa: CASSLGTTTSSQETQYF; cdr3_nt: TGCGCCAGCAGCTTGGGGACGACTACTAGTTCCCAAGAGACCCAGTACTTC
clone_size: few; v_call: TRBV9; j_call: TRBJ1-2; d_call: TRBD1; cdr3_aa: CASSDPQGQGAYGYTF; cdr3_nt: TGTGCCAGCAGCGACCCCCAGGGACAGGGGGCCTATGGCTACACCTTC
clone_size: .; v_call: TRBV4-1; j_call: TRBJ1-5; d_call: TRBD1; cdr3_aa: CASSQDQGAVNQPQHF; cdr3_nt: TGCGCCAGCAGCCAAGATCAGGGGGCGGTCAATCAGCCCCAGCATTTT
clone_size: .; v_call: TRBV5-4; j_call: TRBJ1-6; d_call: .; cdr3_aa: CASSSGGRENNSPLHF; cdr3_nt: TGTGCCAGCAGCTCTGGGGGGAGAGAAAATAATTCACCCCTCCACTTT
clone_size: .; v_call: TRBV5-1; j_call: TRBJ2-5; d_call: TRBD1; cdr3_aa: CASSLDRAGETQYF; cdr3_nt: TGCGCCAGCAGTCTTGACAGGGCCGGGGAGACCCAGTACTTC
clone_size: .; v_call: TRBV5-6; j_call: TRBJ1-1; d_call: .; cdr3_aa: CASSLVGPGSGTEAFF; cdr3_nt: TGTGCCAGCAGCTTGGTGGGCCCCGGGTCCGGCACTGAAGCTTTCTTT
clone_size: .; v_call: TRBV18; j_call: TRBJ2-7; d_call: TRBD1; cdr3_aa: CASSPWDSNSYEQYF; cdr3_nt: TGTGCCAGCTCACCCTGGGACAGCAACTCCTACGAGCAGTACTTC
clone_size: few; v_call: TRBV4-1; j_call: TRBJ2-1; d_call: .; cdr3_aa: CASSRQLDRSSYNEQFF; cdr3_nt: TGCGCCAGCAGCCGCCAACTGGACAGAAGCTCCTACAATGAGCAGTTCTTC
clone_size: few; v_call: TRBV27; j_call: TRBJ2-3; d_call: TRBD2; cdr3_aa: CASSSSGGRGTDTQYF; cdr3_nt: TGTGCCAGCAGTTCTAGCGGGGGGAGAGGCACAGATACGCAGTATTTT